Following are 15 T cell receptor beta chains from one sample sequenced in a study of human T cells and chemical hapten exposure. TCRdb re-analysed the RACE reads in MiXCR, keeping a single row per CDR3 protein. The sample contains 350,000 to 450,000 distinct CDR3 sequences, about 5.1% of which appear only once. Time point specified: pre-sensitization, week 0. Treatment specified: therapeutic diphenylcyclopropenone sensitization with weekly scalp DPC. This specimen was whole blood, taken in connection with sensitization to the hapten diphenylcyclopropenone (DPC). These receptors were collected from a woman aged 45-59 years with alopecia areata. Some clones in this sample may be carry-over from other donors' samples.

The rearrangement joins TRBV6-2 or TRBV6-3 to TRBJ1-1; TRBD1 matches 7 bases. The V and J ends lost 8 bases and 6 bases, in that order; junction bases with no gene match: 6. Germline assignment: CDR1 MNHEY and CDR2 SVGEGT. The CDR3 covers 12 residues. The CDR3 DNA follows: TGTGCCAGCGATAACAGGGGCGCTGAAGCTTTCTTT. Amino acid sequence: CASDNRGAEAFF.

The chain links TRBV20-1 to TRBJ2-3; D is possibly TRBD1 or TRBD2 (5 bases each). The V end was cut by 5 bases, the J end by 8 bases, with 11 bases between. The CDR3 spans 11 residues. The germline CDR1 and CDR2 sequences are DFQATT and SNEGSKA (reference sequence). The CDR3 region is CSAQTGTTQYF. The CDR3 nucleotides are TGCAGTGCTCAAACCGGGACTACGCAGTATTTT.

The chain joins TRBV18 to TRBJ2-5, with unresolved D. The CDR3 length is 15 residues. Trimming took off 2 bases at V and 4 bases at J, with 14 bases between the two ends. CDR1 is KGHSH and CDR2 is LQKENI in the germline V gene. CDR3 nucleotide sequence: TGTGCCAGCTCACCAATGGGTAGCTCCCTAGAGACCCAGTACTTC. This encodes CASSPMGSSLETQYF.

This clonotype was detected only a few times. This chain uses TRBV5-1 with TRBJ2-3, with 8 bases lining up with TRBD2. The CDR3 has 15 amino acids. J lost 4 bases, V lost 7 bases, and 11 bases had no gene match. Germline V gene sequence: CDR1 SGHRS, CDR2 YFSETQ. The CDR3 region is CASRLPSGSPDTQYF. Here the CDR3 DNA reads TGCGCCAGCCGCCTCCCGAGCGGGAGCCCAGATACGCAGTATTTT.

For this clonotype: A single base separates this from a much larger clone, so it may be a read error. This chain uses TRBV13 with TRBJ2-3; TRBD1 might be the D (5 bases). The CDR3 covers 16 residues. Germline CDR1 PRHDT, CDR2 FYEKMQ (reference sequence). This CDR3 is CASSNSTKTYTGTQYF. The CDR3 nucleotides read TGTGCCAGCAGCAACTCAACTAAAACCTACACAGGTACGCAGTATTTT. The complete variable domain, with remaining parts taken from reference TRBV13 and TRBJ2-3, reads AAGVIQSPRHLIKEKRETATLKCYPIPRHDTVYWYQQGPGQDPQFLISFYEKMQSDKGSIPDRFSAQQFSDYHSELNMSSLELGDSALYFCASSNSTKTYTGTQYFGPGTRLTVL.

This clonotype was picked up many times. The rearrangement uses TRBV7-6 and TRBJ1-1; D ambiguous. Germline loops: CDR1 SGHVS, CDR2 FNYEAQ. There are 12 residues in the CDR3. V lost 1 base and J 6 bases, leaving 6 bases between the germline ends. For the CDR3, the DNA is TGTGCCAGCAGCTTAGAAGGCTCTGAAGCTTTCTTT. It codes for CASSLEGSEAFF.

This clonotype was observed a few times. This chain connects TRBV19 to TRBJ1-6; TRBD1 might be the D (6 bases). Trimming shortened V by 2 bases and J by 0 bases, and 20 bases separated the two germline ends. CDR1 and CDR2 from the germline V gene are LNHDA and SQIVND (reference sequence). CDR3 length equals 20 residues. DNA for the CDR3: TGTGCCAGTAGTATAATGTCAGTCGAACAGGGCGGCTCCTATAATTCACCCCTCCACTTT. Encoded protein: CASSIMSVEQGGSYNSPLHF.

This clonotype was seen only a few times. The V gene is TRBV2, the J gene TRBJ1-4, with D perhaps TRBD1 (6 bases). The CDR3 is 10 residues long. V lost 10 bases to trimming and J lost 8 bases, with 8 bases between them. In germline, CDR1 is SNHLY, CDR2 FYNNEI. The CDR3 DNA is TGTGCCACCAGGGGCGAAAAACTGTTTTTT. This gives the protein CATRGEKLFF.

This clonotype was counted at least ten times. This rearrangement joins TRBV27 to TRBJ1-6; no reliable D call. From germline, CDR1 is MNHEY and CDR2 SMNVEV (reference sequence). Trimming left V 5 bases short and J 7 bases short, with 9 bases between. The CDR3 runs to 13 residues. The CDR3 nucleotides are TGTGCCAGCAGTGCCTCAAGCAATTCACCCCTCCACTTT. Translation: CASSASSNSPLHF.

This clonotype was counted ten times or more. This chain links TRBV6-2 or TRBV6-3 with TRBJ2-2, with D tentatively TRBD1 (6 bases). V was trimmed by 2 bases and J by 5 bases, leaving 15 bases between them. This CDR3 spans 16 amino acids. The V gene's germline CDR1 is MNHEY and CDR2 SVGEGT. The CDR3 region is CASSYAGRGQTGELFF. The CDR3 nucleotides are TGTGCCAGCAGTTACGCGGGCAGGGGACAAACCGGGGAGCTGTTTTTT.

Worth noting for this clonotype: A read error may explain this, as a much larger clone is one base away. The CDR3: CASNGYWGTTYGYTF. CDR3 DNA sequence: TGCGCCAGCAACGGTTACTGGGGGACCACCTATGGCTACACCTTC. The chain joins TRBV5-1 to TRBJ1-2; possibly TRBD1 for D (5 bases). This CDR3 has 15 residues. Trimming cost V 6 bases and J 4 bases, with 19 bases left between them. Germline assignment: CDR1 SGHRS and CDR2 YFSETQ.

Ten or more counts support this clonotype. The chain is built from TRBV20-1 and TRBJ2-3; 12 bases agree with TRBD2. Trimming removed 7 bases from V and 5 bases from J; junction bases left unmatched: 10. Germline loops: CDR1 DFQATT, CDR2 SNEGSKA (reference sequence). The CDR3 runs to 15 residues. The CDR3 protein is CSGPPSGRAKDTQYF. CDR3 nucleotide sequence: TGCAGTGGTCCCCCTAGCGGGAGGGCCAAAGATACGCAGTATTTT.

The genes are TRBV29-1 and TRBJ1-4; perhaps TRBD1 as D (5 bases). This CDR3 contains 15 residues. In germline, CDR1 is SQVTM, CDR2 ANQGSEA. The V end was cut by 7 bases, the J end by 0 bases, with 15 bases between. In nucleotides, the CDR3 is TGCAGCGCCGGAGACAGCGGTACAACTAATGAAAAACTGTTTTTT. Translating it yields CSAGDSGTTNEKLFF.

This clonotype occurred many times. The chain links TRBV5-4 to TRBJ1-4, with D maybe TRBD1 (6 bases). The CDR3 is made up of 17 amino acids. Germline V gene lookup returns CDR1 SGHNT and CDR2 YYREEE (reference sequence). V lost 4 bases and J lost 0, with 16 bases in between. Written as DNA, the CDR3 is TGTGCCAGCAGCCCTCAGGGGTCACCTGCAACTAATGAAAAACTGTTTTTT. Its protein product is CASSPQGSPATNEKLFF.

This clonotype was recorded many times. This chain joins TRBV20-1 and TRBJ2-3; TRBD2 agrees at 7 bases. Looked up from germline, CDR1 is DFQATT and CDR2 is SNEGSKA (reference sequence). V was clipped by 5 bases and J by 0 bases; unmatched bases: 8. CDR3 size: 15 residues. CDR3 sequence reads: CSARMAAGSTDTQYF. The CDR3 coding sequence is TGCAGTGCTCGGATGGCAGCGGGAAGCACAGATACGCAGTATTTT.